Each of the 23 T cell receptor beta chains below was sequenced from the same sample in a study of identical twins. TCRdb re-analysed the 5' RACE reads in MiXCR, keeping a single row per CDR3 protein. Found here are 550,000 to 800,000 distinct CDR3 sequences, 7.1% of them singletons; the top ten hold less than 2%. The same specimen was also included in a second study, on yellow fever vaccine responses in identical twins.

Specimen: PBMCs. Every receptor here comes from a young woman in good health.

This clonotype has just a few counts. The rearrangement uses TRBV24-1 and TRBJ2-2; D unresolved. Germline CDR1 is KGHDR and CDR2 is SFDVKD. The CDR3 covers 16 residues. V was trimmed by 0 bases and J by 0 bases, leaving 7 bases between them. CDR3 residues: CATSDLARANTGELFF. The CDR3 coding sequence is TGTGCCACCAGTGATTTGGCCAGAGCGAACACCGGGGAGCTGTTTTTT.

The chain couples TRBV20-1 to TRBJ2-5; TRBD1 matches 11 bases. Losses at the gene ends were 0 bases for V and 4 bases for J; bases not matched to a gene: 4. Germline V gene lookup returns CDR1 DFQATT and CDR2 SNEGSKA (reference sequence). The CDR3 runs to 15 residues. The CDR3: CSAREDRGRLETQYF. CDR3 nucleotides: TGCAGTGCTAGAGAGGACAGGGGGCGTCTAGAGACCCAGTACTTC.

The chain joins TRBV3-1 to TRBJ2-1, with 7 bases fitting TRBD2. The CDR3 sequence is 17 residues long. Per the germline V gene, CDR1 is LGHDT and CDR2 is YNNKEL (reference sequence). V dropped 11 bases and J dropped 1; count of bases not matched to a gene: 17. The CDR3 bases are TGTGCCTCCTGCCTCGGGACTACGGTAGCTTCCTACAATGAGCAGTTCTTC. Its translation: CASCLGTTVASYNEQFF.

This clonotype has at least ten counts. The rearrangement joins TRBV10-1 to TRBJ2-1; D is unclear. The CDR3 totals 14 residues. Per the germline V gene, CDR1 is WNHNN and CDR2 is SYGVQD (reference sequence). Trimming cost V 3 bases and J 4 bases, with 10 bases left between them. The CDR3 DNA reads as TGCGCCAGCAGTGATGGTTACGGATACAATGAGCAGTTCTTC. Residues: CASSDGYGYNEQFF.

The chain uses TRBV4-1 and TRBJ2-7; 9 bases are a match to TRBD2. The CDR3 is 14 amino acids. Germline trimming cut 4 bases from V and 0 bases from J; bases unmatched to any gene: 1. Germline V lookup: CDR1 MGHRA, CDR2 YSYEKL. Here the CDR3 DNA reads TGCGCCAGCAGCCGACTAGCGGACTCCTACGAGCAGTACTTC. Encoded protein: CASSRLADSYEQYF.

This clonotype was seen only a few times. The chain has TRBV20-1 and TRBJ2-5; the D is unclear. The CDR3 totals 14 residues. Germline CDR1 DFQATT, CDR2 SNEGSKA (reference sequence). Trimming left V 2 bases short and J 2 bases short, with 12 bases between. CDR3 loop: CSARPRTLQETQYF. The CDR3 DNA is TGCAGTGCTAGACCAAGGACGCTACAAGAGACCCAGTACTTC.

This clonotype was detected ten times or more. The chain has TRBV10-3 and TRBJ2-5; no definite D call. V was pared by 0 bases and J by 1 base, with 3 bases between. The germline gives CDR1 ENHRY, CDR2 SYGVKD. CDR3 length equals 13 residues. DNA for the CDR3: TGTGCCATCAGTGAGTCGGTCCAAGAGACCCAGTACTTC. Amino acids: CAISESVQETQYF.

In its sample, this clonotype was seen a few times. This chain uses TRBV4-1 with TRBJ2-1; D is unresolved. The CDR3 sequence is 12 residues long. The ends were cut back, 0 bases at V and 10 bases at J, with 7 bases in the middle. CDR1 MGHRA and CDR2 YSYEKL come from the germline V gene. CDR3 in amino acids: CASSQDHVEQFF. CDR3 sequence (DNA): TGCGCCAGCAGCCAAGATCATGTCGAGCAGTTCTTC.

The genes are TRBV19 and TRBJ2-3; 9 positions agree with TRBD1. From germline, CDR1 is LNHDA and CDR2 SQIVND (reference sequence). The CDR3 is 15 residues long. J gave up 4 bases and V 2 bases, and 4 bases lay outside the gene matches. Here the CDR3 DNA reads TGTGCCAGTAGTATAAGGGACAGGGAAGCAGATACGCAGTATTTT. Its translation: CASSIRDREADTQYF.

This clonotype showed up just a few times. The V call is TRBV25-1, the J call TRBJ2-5, with 7 bases identical to TRBD1. The ends lost 4 bases at V and 3 bases at J; junction bases unmatched: 5. Looked up from germline, CDR1 is MGHDK and CDR2 is SYGVNS. There are 14 residues in the CDR3. This CDR3 is CASSAGQVKETQYF. The CDR3 nucleotides read TGTGCCAGCAGTGCCGGACAGGTTAAAGAGACCCAGTACTTC.

This clonotype was seen ten or more times. V and J are TRBV27 and TRBJ1-4, with 9 positions matching TRBD1. The ends lost 4 bases at V and 5 bases at J; junction bases unmatched: 5. Germline values: CDR1 MNHEY, CDR2 SMNVEV (reference sequence). The CDR3 contains 15 residues. The DNA for the CDR3 is TGTGCCAGCAGTTCCACCGGGACAGGGAATGAAAAACTGTTTTTT. This codes for CASSSTGTGNEKLFF.

This clonotype has only a few counts. CDR3 nucleotide sequence: TGTGCCAGCAGCCCAGACCCTAGTTGGCGTGAGCAGTTCTTC. Amino acids: CASSPDPSWREQFF. The genes are TRBV5-5 and TRBJ2-1, with D hard to call. Deletions cut 4 bases from V and 9 bases from J, with 17 bases between. The CDR3 consists of 14 residues. In germline, CDR1 is SGHKS, CDR2 YYEKEE (reference sequence).

In this sample, this clonotype turned up a few times. The chain carries TRBV11-2 and TRBJ2-1; a possible D gene is TRBD1 (5 bases). The germline V and J ends were trimmed by 2 bases and 4 bases, with 21 bases remaining between them. Per germline, CDR1 SGHAT and CDR2 FQNNGV. CDR3 length equals 18 residues. CDR3 DNA: TGTGCCAGCAGCTTATACCCCCGGGCAGGGCCCCTATACAATGAGCAGTTCTTC. Protein: CASSLYPRAGPLYNEQFF.

For the CDR3, the DNA is TGTGCCAGCAGTCTCAGGACTAGCGGAGGACCCTACGAGCAGTACTTC. It yields the protein CASSLRTSGGPYEQYF. This rearrangement joins TRBV28 to TRBJ2-7; TRBD2 aligns across 10 bases. Germline V CDR1 and CDR2: MDHEN, SYDVKM. This CDR3 contains 16 residues. Trimming took 5 bases from V and 2 from J; bases not matched to a gene: 9.

This clonotype was counted ten times or more. DNA of the CDR3: TGTGTCTCGGGCGGGGAGGTGGGAGAGACCCAGTACTTC. Its translation: CVSGGEVGETQYF. The chain joins TRBV12-3 or TRBV12-4 to TRBJ2-5; D possibly corresponds to TRBD2 (6 bases). CDR3 length: 13 residues.

The chain employs TRBV4-2 and TRBJ2-1; D gene unclear. The CDR3 covers 14 residues. Germline lookup yields CDR1 LGHNA and CDR2 YNFKEQ. V was shortened by 4 bases and J by 5 bases, with 12 bases between the two germline ends. The CDR3 sequence: CASSPIPPNNEQFF. Written as DNA, the CDR3 is TGTGCCAGCAGCCCCATACCTCCTAACAATGAGCAGTTCTTC.

This clonotype was recorded at least ten times. The rearrangement links TRBV3-1 to TRBJ2-7, with TRBD2 identical over 13 bases. Trimming removed 1 base from V and 6 bases from J; junction bases left unmatched: 3. The CDR3 is 15 residues long. Germline V lookup: CDR1 LGHDT, CDR2 YNNKEL (reference sequence). CDR3: CASSQGLAGGSEQYF. The CDR3, as DNA: TGTGCCAGCAGCCAAGGACTAGCGGGAGGCAGCGAGCAGTACTTC.

This chain links TRBV12-3 or TRBV12-4 with TRBJ2-5, with D unresolved. V gave up 2 bases and J gave up 4 bases, with 11 bases separating them. The CDR3 spans 14 residues. As DNA, the CDR3 is TGTGCCAGCAGTTTAAAAGGCCTTCTAGAGACCCAGTACTTC. Its protein is CASSLKGLLETQYF.

This clonotype was observed a handful of times. V gene TRBV29-1 combines with J gene TRBJ2-4; 12 bases fit TRBD1. Germline lookup yields CDR1 SQVTM and CDR2 ANQGSEA. Losses at the gene ends were 4 bases for V and 8 bases for J; bases not matched to a gene: 9. The CDR3 has 15 residues. CDR3 amino acids: CSVVKGQGAADIQYF. The CDR3 bases are TGCAGCGTTGTAAAGGGACAGGGGGCCGCAGACATTCAGTACTTC.

This clonotype was detected a few times. The rearrangement uses TRBV21-1 and TRBJ2-5; TRBD1, the D gene given by the table, was not confirmed from the DNA. TRBV21-1 is a pseudogene. This CDR3 has 16 amino acids. The CDR3 nucleotides are TGTGCCAGCAGCAAGCTACAGGGGGCCTGCCAAGAGACCCAGTACTTC. Its protein product is CASSKLQGACQETQYF.

This clonotype was recorded many times. The genes are TRBV12-3 or TRBV12-4 and TRBJ2-1, with D unclear. Trimming shortened V by 0 bases and J by 9 bases, and 15 bases separated the two germline ends. CDR3 length: 15 amino acids. CDR3: CASSLAPNSHGEQFF. As DNA, the CDR3 is TGTGCCAGCAGTTTAGCGCCAAACAGCCATGGTGAGCAGTTCTTC.

This clonotype was observed a handful of times. The rearrangement uses TRBV15 and TRBJ2-1, with 12 bases lining up with TRBD1. Per the germline V gene, CDR1 is LNHNV and CDR2 is YYDKDF (reference sequence). J gave up 9 bases and V 2 bases, and 11 bases lay outside the gene matches. The CDR3 consists of 17 residues. The CDR3 loop reads CATSRFIPGQGASEQFF. The CDR3 DNA reads as TGTGCCACCAGCAGATTTATCCCGGGACAGGGGGCTAGTGAGCAGTTCTTC.

This clonotype was detected many times. The gene calls are TRBV5-1 and TRBJ1-2; 9 bases fit TRBD1. CDR3 length: 16 amino acids. The germline gives CDR1 SGHRS, CDR2 YFSETQ. With V trimmed by 0 bases and J by 4 bases, 7 bases remained unmatched. CDR3 amino acids: CASSLGGTGNGYGYTF. DNA of the CDR3: TGCGCCAGCAGCTTGGGGGGGACAGGGAACGGCTATGGCTACACCTTC. The whole variable domain, remainder taken from reference TRBV5-1 and TRBJ1-2, is KAGVTQTPRYLIKTRGQQVTLSCSPISGHRSVSWYQQTPGQGLQFLFEYFSETQRNKGNFPGRFSGRQFSNSRSEMNVSTLELGDSALYLCASSLGGTGNGYGYTFGSGTRLTVV.